Included here is one T cell receptor (beta chain) sequence, with context. Its cognate antigen is unknown. PCR primers comprised 60 Vbeta and 13 Jbeta primers. Sequencing was performed with immunoSEQ multiplex PCR; in TCRdb, only in-frame clones are kept and a portion is missing. The data contain over 150,000 clones, around four fifths of them singletons. This entry is derived from a study of cytomegalovirus exposure and HLA in healthy donors. Notes on the study in general: Later analysis showed TCR association rates varying by HLA locus, highest for DRB1 and lowest for HLA-C. For cytomegalovirus status, the classifier reportedly gave diagnoses with high specificity and sensitivity. In a later analysis, an Asian-associated ancestry cluster reportedly showed fewer N-insertions than the roughly 690-donor mean.

This CDR3 region has 17 residues. Per germline, CDR1 SGHAT and CDR2 FQNNGV. After removal of 1 base from V and 6 bases from J, the junction contained 9 bases not matched to a gene. Sequenced sample: PBMCs. The rearrangement uses TRBV11-2 and TRBJ2-7; 13 bases fit TRBD2. The TCR comes from a boy between 2 and 10 years old in good health and CMV-seronegative. CDR3 in DNA: TGTGCCAGCAGCTTAGGGACTAGCGGGAGAAAAATGGGCGAGCAGTACTTC. Translated, it gives CASSLGTSGRKMGEQYF.